This T cell receptor beta chain was observed in a study of beta chain features in type 1 diabetes. The entirety of the isolated RNA underwent reverse transcription, so expressed TCRB transcripts were sequenced. TCRdb's table, derived via immunoSEQ multiplex PCR, lists solely in-frame clones and lacks some. The profile shows about 370,000 clones, around 15% of them singletons. J lost 0 bases, V lost 0 bases, and 8 bases had no gene match. Germline V gene data show CDR1 as LGHNA and CDR2 as YSLEER. CDR3 length: 17 residues. This TCR came from a woman younger than 35 in good health. The sample consisted of naive CD4+ T cells from blood. V is TRBV4-3 and J is TRBJ2-7; 7 bases are shared with TRBD2. The CDR3 bases are TGCGCCAGCAGCCAAGATTACGGCGGGGGAAGCTCCTACGAGCAGTACTTC. This gives the protein CASSQDYGGGSSYEQYF.